Here is one T cell receptor beta chain with its context. The sample comes from a study of blood T cell repertoires in COVID-19. Study information: Both acute and convalescent COVID-19 samples were obtained from the United States, Italy and Spain. In each case, the material was cDNA or gDNA derived from T cells, B-cell-depleted T cells, or PBMCs.

This CDR3 has 20 amino acids. Trimming left V 3 bases short and J 3 bases short, with 27 bases between. CDR1 is MNHEY and CDR2 is SMNVEV in the germline V gene (reference sequence). Authors' analysis steps: Amplification with reference gene primers provided the estimates of nucleated cell counts. TCRdb's table, derived via immunoSEQ multiplex PCR, lists solely in-frame clones and lacks some. From that table come the V and J calls and clone size; the DNA was used to work out D and trimming. The sample includes over 80,000 clones, more than 75% of them seen just once. The chain has TRBV27 and TRBJ2-1; possibly TRBD2 for D (6 bases). The TCR was taken from a man aged 45-65 years with acute or convalescent COVID-19. Source material: peripheral blood. CDR3 protein: CASSLGIGLATSPYYNEQFF. The CDR3 coding sequence is TGTGCCAGCAGTTTGGGAATTGGGCTAGCGACATCCCCCTACTACAATGAGCAGTTCTTC.